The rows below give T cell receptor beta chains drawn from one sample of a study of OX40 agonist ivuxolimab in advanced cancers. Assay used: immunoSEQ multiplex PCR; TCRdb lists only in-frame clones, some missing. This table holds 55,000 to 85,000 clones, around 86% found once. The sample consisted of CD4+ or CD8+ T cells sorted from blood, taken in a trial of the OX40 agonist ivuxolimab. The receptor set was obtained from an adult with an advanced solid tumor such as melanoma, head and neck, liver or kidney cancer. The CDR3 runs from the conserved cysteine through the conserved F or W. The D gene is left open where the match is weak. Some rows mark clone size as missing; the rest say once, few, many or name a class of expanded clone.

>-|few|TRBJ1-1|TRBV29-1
CSANTGTEAFF
TGCAGCGCTAACACAGGCACTGAAGCTTTCTTT
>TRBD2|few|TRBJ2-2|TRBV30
CAWMASGWSGELFF
TGTGCCTGGATGGCTAGCGGGTGGTCCGGGGAGCTGTTTTTT
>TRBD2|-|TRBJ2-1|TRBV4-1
CASSQGPGTRGYEQFF
TGCGCCAGCAGCCAAGGGCCCGGGACTAGAGGCTATGAGCAGTTCTTC
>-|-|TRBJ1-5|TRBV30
CAWSWGGSNQPQHF
TGTGCCTGGAGTTGGGGGGGTAGCAATCAGCCCCAGCATTTT
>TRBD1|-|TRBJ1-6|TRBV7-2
CASSSGQWLNSPLHF
TGTGCCAGCAGCTCGGGACAGTGGCTTAATTCACCCCTCCACTTT
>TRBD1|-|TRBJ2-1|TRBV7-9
CASSLSGTGGLNEQFF
TGTGCCAGCAGCCTTTCCGGGACAGGGGGCCTAAATGAGCAGTTCTTC
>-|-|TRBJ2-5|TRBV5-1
CASSLFSEYQETQYF
TGCGCCAGCAGCTTGTTTTCAGAGTACCAAGAGACCCAGTACTTC
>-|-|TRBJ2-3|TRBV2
CAAKGGGAAFSTDTQYF
TGTGCCGCGAAGGGGGGTGGGGCGGCCTTTAGCACAGATACGCAGTATTTT
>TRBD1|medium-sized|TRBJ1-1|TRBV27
CASSFLSTGGTEAFF
TGTGCCAGCAGTTTCCTCTCCACAGGGGGCACTGAAGCTTTCTTT
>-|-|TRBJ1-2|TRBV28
CASRDPGLIYGYTF
TGTGCCAGCAGGGATCCGGGACTGATCTATGGCTACACCTTC
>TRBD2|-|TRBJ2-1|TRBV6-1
CASTLSSGSYEQFF
TGTGCCAGCACTCTATCTAGCGGGAGTTATGAGCAGTTCTTC
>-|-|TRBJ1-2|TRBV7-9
CASSLESRNYGYTF
TGTGCCAGCAGCTTAGAAAGTCGGAACTATGGCTACACCTTC
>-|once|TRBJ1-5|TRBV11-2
CASSLDGGFGSQHF
TGTGCCAGCAGCTTAGATGGAGGGTTTGGGTCCCAGCATTTT
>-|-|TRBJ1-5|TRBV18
CASSGGLGPRLKSNQPQHF
TGTGCCAGCTCGGGGGGATTGGGGCCCCGACTTAAGAGCAATCAGCCCCAGCATTTT
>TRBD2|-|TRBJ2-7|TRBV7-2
CASSPSGLATLTSYEQYF
TGTGCCAGCAGCCCATCGGGACTAGCGACACTAACCTCCTACGAGCAGTACTTC
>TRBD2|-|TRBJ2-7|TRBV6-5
CASSYGLASSYEQYF
TGTGCCAGCAGTTACGGACTAGCGAGCTCCTACGAGCAGTACTTC
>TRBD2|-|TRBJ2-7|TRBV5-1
CASGLAGSYEQYF
TGCGCCAGCGGGCTAGCGGGGAGCTACGAGCAGTACTTC
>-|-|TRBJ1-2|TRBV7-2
CASSLVGGSNYGYTF
TGTGCCAGCAGCTTAGTAGGGGGATCTAACTATGGCTACACCTTC
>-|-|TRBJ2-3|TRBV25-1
CASSVIGLGADTQYF
TGTGCCAGCAGTGTAATAGGTCTCGGGGCAGATACGCAGTATTTT
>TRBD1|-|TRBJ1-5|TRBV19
CASRTGVSNQPQHF
TGTGCCAGTAGGACAGGGGTGAGCAATCAGCCCCAGCATTTT
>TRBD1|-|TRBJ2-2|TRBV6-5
CASRSYRGNTGELFF
TGTGCCAGCAGATCGTACAGGGGGAACACCGGGGAGCTGTTTTTT
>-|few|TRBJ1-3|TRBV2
CASSEGRHSGNTIYF
TGTGCCAGCAGTGAAGGCAGGCACTCTGGAAACACCATATATTTT
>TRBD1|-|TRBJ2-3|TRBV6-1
CASSEWGQWGRTDTQYF
TGTGCCAGCAGTGAATGGGGACAGTGGGGGCGCACAGATACGCAGTATTTT
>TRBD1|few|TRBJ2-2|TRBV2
CASSLGGTGTGELFF
TGTGCCAGCAGTTTAGGGGGCACGGGCACCGGGGAGCTGTTTTTT
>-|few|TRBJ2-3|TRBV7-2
CASSLASGGGADTQYF
TGTGCCAGCAGCCTGGCTAGCGGAGGGGGAGCAGATACGCAGTATTTT
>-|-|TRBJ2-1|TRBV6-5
CASSPDRGINNEQFF
TGTGCCAGCAGCCCCGACCGTGGAATAAACAATGAGCAGTTCTTC
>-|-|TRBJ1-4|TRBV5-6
CASARVGTNEKLFF
TGTGCCTCCGCACGGGTAGGGACTAATGAAAAACTGTTTTTT
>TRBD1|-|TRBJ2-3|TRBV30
CAWGRTGGSDTQYF
TGTGCCTGGGGCAGGACAGGGGGCTCAGATACGCAGTATTTT
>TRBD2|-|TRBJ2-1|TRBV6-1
CASRTSGGLNEQFF
TGTGCCAGCAGGACTAGCGGGGGGCTCAATGAGCAGTTCTTC
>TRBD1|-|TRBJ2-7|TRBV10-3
CAISPGGNEQYF
TGTGCCATCAGTCCAGGGGGCAACGAGCAGTACTTC
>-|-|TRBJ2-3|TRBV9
CASSDTGRDTQYF
TGTGCCAGCAGCGACACGGGGCGGGATACGCAGTATTTT
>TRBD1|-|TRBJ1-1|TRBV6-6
CASSQMDREGTEAFF
TGTGCCAGCAGTCAAATGGACAGGGAGGGCACTGAAGCTTTCTTT
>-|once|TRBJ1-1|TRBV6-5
CASRQGPHTEAFF
TGTGCCAGCAGACAGGGTCCACACACTGAAGCTTTCTTT
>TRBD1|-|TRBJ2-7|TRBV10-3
CAISELRQGAYEQYF
TGTGCCATCAGTGAGTTGAGACAGGGTGCCTACGAGCAGTACTTC
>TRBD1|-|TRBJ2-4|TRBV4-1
CASSPHGQGSDIQYF
TGCGCCAGCAGCCCTCACGGACAGGGGAGTGACATTCAGTACTTC
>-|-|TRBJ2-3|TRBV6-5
CASSYSWWEAGDTQYF
TGTGCCAGCAGTTACTCTTGGTGGGAGGCCGGAGATACGCAGTATTTT
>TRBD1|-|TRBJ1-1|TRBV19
CASSATTGFTEAFF
TGTGCCAGTAGTGCCACGACAGGGTTCACTGAAGCTTTCTTT
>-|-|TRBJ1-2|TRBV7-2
CASSRSGGGYTF
TGTGCCAGCAGCCGATCCGGGGGTGGCTACACCTTC
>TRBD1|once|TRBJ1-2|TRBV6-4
CASRRGTGETGYTF
TGTGCCAGCAGGAGAGGGACAGGGGAAACAGGCTACACCTTC
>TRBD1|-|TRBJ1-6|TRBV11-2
CASSLAGTGVSPLHF
TGTGCCAGCAGCTTAGCCGGGACAGGGGTCTCACCCCTCCACTTT
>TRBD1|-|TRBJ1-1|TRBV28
CACRSGGNTEAFF
TGTGCTTGCCGGTCAGGGGGGAACACTGAAGCTTTCTTT
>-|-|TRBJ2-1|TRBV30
CAWSVRGFPSNEQFF
TGTGCCTGGAGTGTACGTGGGTTTCCGTCCAATGAGCAGTTCTTC
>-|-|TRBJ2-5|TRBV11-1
CASSLRAVKETQYF
TGTGCCAGCAGCTTAAGGGCGGTCAAAGAGACCCAGTACTTC
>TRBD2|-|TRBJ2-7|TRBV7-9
CASSLVSSGGQYF
TGTGCCAGCAGCTTAGTGTCTAGCGGCGGGCAGTACTTC
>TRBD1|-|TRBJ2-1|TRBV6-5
CASSYPRTGRSYEQFF
TGTGCCAGCAGTTACCCTAGGACAGGGCGCTCCTATGAGCAGTTCTTC
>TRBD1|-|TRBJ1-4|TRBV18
CASSPGTGNEKLFF
TGTGCCAGCTCACCGGGGACAGGGAATGAAAAACTGTTTTTT
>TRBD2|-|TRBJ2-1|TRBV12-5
CASGLERGQYNEQFF
TGTGCTAGTGGTTTGGAGCGGGGGCAGTACAATGAGCAGTTCTTC
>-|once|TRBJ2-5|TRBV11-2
CASSFSETQYF
TGTGCCAGCAGCTTCTCCGAGACCCAGTACTTC
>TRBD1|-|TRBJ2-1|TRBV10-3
CAIMGTGNNEQFF
TGTGCCATCATGGGGACAGGGAATAATGAGCAGTTCTTC
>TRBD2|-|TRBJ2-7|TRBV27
CASSSHLRRASGTYEQYF
TGTGCCAGCAGTTCCCACCTTAGAAGGGCTAGCGGGACCTACGAGCAGTACTTC
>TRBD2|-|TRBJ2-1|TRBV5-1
CASSLGTRRDEQFF
TGCGCCAGCAGCTTGGGGACTAGGAGGGATGAGCAGTTCTTC
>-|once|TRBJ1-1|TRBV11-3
CASSSRASTEAFF
TGTGCCAGCAGCTCACGGGCCAGCACTGAAGCTTTCTTT
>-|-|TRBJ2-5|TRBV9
CASSVRGGRETQYF
TGTGCCAGCAGCGTAAGGGGGGGCAGAGAGACCCAGTACTTC
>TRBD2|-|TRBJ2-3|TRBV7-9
CASAGLAGSDTQYF
TGTGCCAGCGCAGGGCTAGCGGGGAGTGACACGCAGTATTTT
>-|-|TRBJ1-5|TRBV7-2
CASRKDGGSNQPQHF
TGTGCCAGCAGAAAGGACGGTGGGAGCAATCAGCCCCAGCATTTT
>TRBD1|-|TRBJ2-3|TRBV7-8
CASSSGGVSTDTQYF
TGTGCCAGCAGTTCAGGGGGAGTAAGCACAGATACGCAGTATTTT